Listed here are 25 T cell receptor beta chains from one sample, sequenced in a study of preoperative IRX-2 immunotherapy in early breast cancer. Stated treatment: preoperative locoregional IRX-2 cytokine immunotherapy. Here immunoSEQ multiplex PCR was the method, and the copy in TCRdb shows in-frame clones only, minus some. The table records 43,000 or so clones, about 95% of them present only once. The starting material was tumor tissue, obtained after IRX-2 immunotherapy. The receptors come from a human donor with breast cancer.

This chain links TRBV28 with TRBJ1-2; possible D gene TRBD1, 6 bases. V was shortened by 7 bases and J by 6 bases, with 24 bases between the two germline ends. The germline V gene has CDR1 MDHEN and CDR2 SYDVKM. The CDR3 has 16 amino acids. This CDR3 reads CASTLPTGLGLDGYTF. Here the CDR3 DNA reads TGTGCCAGCACCTTGCCTACAGGGCTTGGTTTAGATGGCTACACCTTC.

This rearrangement joins TRBV21-1 to TRBJ1-4; the table's D call of TRBD1 was not tested on the DNA. TRBV21-1 counts as a pseudogene. This CDR3 contains 16 residues. The CDR3 DNA reads TGTGCCAGCAGCGACTTCCCAGGGGCAACTAATGAAAAACTGTTTTTT. It translates to CASSDFPGATNEKLFF.

The chain has TRBV28 and TRBJ1-2; D may be TRBD1 (6 bases). Germline-derived CDR1 and CDR2 are MDHEN and SYDVKM. The length of the CDR3 is 13 residues. V lost 3 bases and J lost 8, with 13 bases in between. For the CDR3, the DNA is TGTGCCAGCAGTTTCCCCACAGGGAGAGGCTACACCTTC. Translating it yields CASSFPTGRGYTF.

Only one count was recorded for this clone. The chain has TRBV6-5 and TRBJ2-2, with TRBD2 matching 11 bases. The CDR3 consists of 15 residues. V was clipped by 9 bases and J by 4 bases; unmatched bases: 7. The germline V gene encodes CDR1 MNHEY and CDR2 SVGAGI. The CDR3 sequence is CASRTSGSTTGELFF. The DNA for the CDR3 is TGTGCCAGTCGTACTAGCGGGAGCACCACCGGGGAGCTGTTTTTT.

The J gene is TRBJ1-1, the V gene TRBV11-3; D not resolved. Trimming pared 3 bases from V and 4 bases from J, leaving 9 bases between. The CDR3 consists of 13 residues. Germline-derived CDR1 and CDR2 are SGHNT and YENEEA. DNA for the CDR3: TGTGCCAGCAGCTTTAACCTTGGCACTGAAGCTTTCTTT. Translated: CASSFNLGTEAFF.

The rearrangement joins TRBV4-2 to TRBJ2-5; 10 bases line up with TRBD2. V was pared by 7 bases and J by 5 bases, with 16 bases of the junction left unmatched. The CDR3 is made up of 17 amino acids. Looked up from germline, CDR1 is LGHNA and CDR2 is YNFKEQ. The CDR3 nucleotides are TGTGCCAGCACCCCGCCGGCAAAGCGGGAGGGAGCCGAGACCCAGTACTTC. It translates to CASTPPAKREGAETQYF.

In DNA form, the CDR3 reads TGTGCCAGCAGCGCCGGGCCCCTAGGTGAGCAGTTCTTC. It translates to CASSAGPLGEQFF. The chain employs TRBV6-4 and TRBJ2-1; D gene unclear. The CDR3 sequence is 13 residues long. The V and J ends lost 6 bases and 9 bases respectively, with 15 bases between them. CDR1 MRHNA and CDR2 SNTAGT come from the germline V gene.

V usage is TRBV6-1 and J usage is TRBJ1-1, with a tentative D call TRBD1 (5 bases). CDR1 and CDR2 from the germline V gene are MNHNS and SASEGT. V lost 5 bases and J 1 base, leaving 11 bases between the germline ends. The CDR3 sequence is 14 residues long. In DNA, the CDR3 is TGTGCCAGCAGTTCCCGCGGGGGGAACACTGAAGCTTTCTTT. It is translated as CASSSRGGNTEAFF.

The chain is built from TRBV10-3 and TRBJ1-2, with D uncertain. The CDR3 extends over 14 amino acids. Germline V gene data show CDR1 as ENHRY and CDR2 as SYGVKD. Trimming took 5 bases from V and 2 from J, leaving 12 bases between them. CDR3 protein: CAISRDGINYGYTF. CDR3 bases: TGTGCCATCAGTCGTGACGGAATCAACTATGGCTACACCTTC.

The rearrangement uses TRBV7-3 and TRBJ2-5; no reliable D call. V lost 4 bases, J lost 7 bases, and 4 bases lay in between. The CDR3 contains 10 residues. Germline V gene sequence: CDR1 SGHTA, CDR2 FQGTGA. The CDR3 is CASSSATQYF. Here the CDR3 DNA reads TGTGCCAGCAGCTCCGCGACCCAGTACTTC.

This rearrangement joins TRBV9 to TRBJ2-5, with a weak D call TRBD2 (7 bases). The germline CDR1 and CDR2 sequences are SGDLS and YYNGEE. V shed 0 bases and J shed 5 bases, with 17 bases lying between them. CDR3 length: 16 residues. The CDR3 spells CASSVEGGGFVETQYF. CDR3 in DNA: TGTGCCAGCAGCGTAGAGGGGGGAGGGTTCGTCGAGACCCAGTACTTC.

The chain uses TRBV10-3 and TRBJ1-5; no definite D call. The CDR3 contains 14 residues. From germline, CDR1 is ENHRY and CDR2 SYGVKD. V dropped 10 bases and J dropped 4 bases, with 17 bases sitting between them. The CDR3 coding sequence is TGTGCCACCGCACCAGGAGAGGCAAATCAGCCCCAGCATTTT. Amino acids: CATAPGEANQPQHF.

This clone was observed once. The chain has TRBV5-1 and TRBJ2-7; D is perhaps TRBD1 (6 bases). Germline CDR1 reads SGHRS; CDR2 reads YFSETQ. This CDR3 is built from 13 residues. Trimming stripped 4 bases from V and 3 bases from J, with 11 bases between. The CDR3 DNA follows: TGCGCCAGCAGCACCGGACAGATCTACGAGCAGTACTTC. This sequence encodes CASSTGQIYEQYF.

The CDR3 loop reads CASSQDQRRRVTDTQYF. CDR3 DNA: TGTGCCAGCAGCCAAGATCAAAGGCGCCGAGTTACAGATACGCAGTATTTT. J is TRBJ2-3 and V is TRBV4-2; D remains ambiguous. Between the trimmed V and J ends, which lost 0 bases and 3 bases, there was a span of 16 bases. This CDR3 contains 17 residues. Germline loops: CDR1 LGHNA, CDR2 YNFKEQ.

This clone has just one count. The CDR3 here is CASSFGQGTGNTIYF. The CDR3 coding sequence is TGCGCCAGCAGCTTCGGACAGGGAACTGGAAACACCATATATTTT. The genes are TRBV5-1 and TRBJ1-3; 8 bases map to TRBD1. There are 15 residues in the CDR3. The germline V gene encodes CDR1 SGHRS and CDR2 YFSETQ. Trimming cost V 2 bases and J 2 bases; bases outside gene matches: 3. The full variable domain, in which reference TRBV5-1 and TRBJ1-3 provide the parts outside the CDR3, is KAGVTQTPRYLIKTRGQQVTLSCSPISGHRSVSWYQQTPGQGLQFLFEYFSETQRNKGNFPGRFSGRQFSNSRSEMNVSTLELGDSALYLCASSFGQGTGNTIYFGEGSWLTVV.

The V call is TRBV4-3, the J call TRBJ2-1; 8 bases fit TRBD2. The CDR3 totals 17 residues. In germline, CDR1 is LGHNA, CDR2 YSLEER. Trimming at V came to 0 bases and at J to 8 bases, leaving 12 bases not matched to a gene. CDR3 coding DNA: TGCGCCAGCAGCCAAGATTTGGTGCCTAGCGGGTTCGATGAGCAGTTCTTC. Translating it yields CASSQDLVPSGFDEQFF.

V is TRBV5-6 and J is TRBJ2-7; TRBD2 aligns across 9 bases. CDR3 length: 14 residues. Per germline, CDR1 SGHDT and CDR2 YYEEEE. Germline trimming cut 0 bases from V and 4 bases from J; bases unmatched to any gene: 2. The CDR3 sequence is CASSLVAGGYEQYF. The CDR3 DNA reads TGTGCCAGCAGCTTGGTTGCGGGAGGGTACGAGCAGTACTTC.

This clone has only a few counts. The V gene is TRBV10-3, the J gene TRBJ1-6; tentative D call: TRBD1 (6 bases). CDR3 size: 14 residues. CDR1 and CDR2 (germline): ENHRY, SYGVKD. The ends were cut back, 3 bases at V and 8 bases at J, with 11 bases in the middle. In DNA form, the CDR3 reads TGTGCCATCAGTGATGCGGGGGCATATTCACCCCTCCACTTT. It translates to CAISDAGAYSPLHF.

Written as DNA, the CDR3 is TGCGCCAGCAGCTCCGGGGGAAACACCATATATTTT. It yields the protein CASSSGGNTIYF. V usage is TRBV5-1 and J usage is TRBJ1-3; no reliable D call. CDR3 size: 12 residues. CDR1 is SGHRS, CDR2 YFSETQ, per germline. The V end lost 3 bases, the J end lost 4 bases, and 5 bases lay between the germline ends.

The chain links TRBV4-1 to TRBJ2-1, with D possibly being TRBD2 (5 bases). CDR1 is MGHRA, CDR2 YSYEKL, per germline. This CDR3 spans 16 amino acids. V lost 0 bases and J lost 4, with 13 bases in between. CDR3 nucleotides: TGCGCCAGCAGCCAAGATGAGGGATTCACTTACAATGAGCAGTTCTTC. Encoded protein: CASSQDEGFTYNEQFF.

The chain has TRBV7-3 and TRBJ1-5; D gene unclear. The CDR3 runs 17 residues. From germline, CDR1 is SGHTA and CDR2 FQGTGA. V was shortened by 2 bases and J by 0 bases, with 14 bases between the two germline ends. CDR3 in DNA: TGTGCCAGCAGCTTACCGGAAATCTCTTATAGCAATCAGCCCCAGCATTTT. This sequence encodes CASSLPEISYSNQPQHF.

The genes are TRBV4-2 and TRBJ2-2; 14 bases line up with TRBD2. Germline loops: CDR1 LGHNA, CDR2 YNFKEQ. The CDR3 runs to 20 residues. The trim removed 1 base at V and 4 bases at J, leaving 11 bases unmatched. CDR3 in DNA: TGTGCCAGCAGCCAAGTAGCCAGACTAGCGGGGGGGCCCAGCACCGGGGAGCTGTTTTTT. It translates to CASSQVARLAGGPSTGELFF.

The V and J genes are TRBV5-4 and TRBJ2-2, with 7 positions matching TRBD1. The CDR3 loop spans 13 amino acids. Germline V lookup: CDR1 SGHNT, CDR2 YYREEE (reference sequence). The ends lost 5 bases at V and 4 bases at J; junction bases unmatched: 2. The CDR3 bases are TGTGCCAGCAGGACAGGGAGCACCGGGGAGCTGTTTTTT. Translation: CASRTGSTGELFF.

This chain links TRBV7-9 with TRBJ1-5; D uncertain. V shed 1 base and J shed 0 bases, with 7 bases lying between them. This CDR3 has 15 residues. CDR1 and CDR2 (germline): SEHNR, FQNEAQ (reference sequence). The CDR3 sequence: CASSLGSYSNQPQHF. CDR3 in DNA: TGTGCCAGCAGCTTAGGCAGTTATAGCAATCAGCCCCAGCATTTT.

The chain carries TRBV7-3 and TRBJ2-3; 7 bases map to TRBD1. The CDR3 covers 14 residues. The trim removed 4 bases at V and 3 bases at J, leaving 4 bases unmatched. The germline CDR1 and CDR2 sequences are SGHTA and FQGTGA. CDR3 sequence: CASSSEGATDTQYF. DNA of the CDR3: TGTGCCAGCAGCTCTGAGGGGGCTACAGATACGCAGTATTTT.